This T cell receptor beta chain was captured by sequencing in a study of T cells in Graves' hyperthyroidism and ophthalmopathy. Findings and limits, study-wide: Ophthalmopathy could be told apart from stable hyperthyroidism with a 13 V-J model.

Unmatched junction bases numbered 4, after V lost 5 bases and J lost 4 bases. The CDR3 sequence is 14 residues long. Germline CDR1 reads SEHNR; CDR2 reads FQNEAQ (reference sequence). Concerning this clonotype: As yet, its antigen is unknown.

There were TCR beta CDR3 regions amplified from RNA transcripts. A set of HTBI primers served as the primers for a first-round RT-PCR of the TCR CDR3. TCRdb reprocessed the multiplex PCR reads with MiXCR, giving one entry per CDR3 protein. The sample shows around 380,000 distinct CDR3 sequences, approximately 12% of them seen only once. The chain recombines TRBV7-9 with TRBJ1-4, with 7 bases matching TRBD1. The source of this sequence is a man aged 25 to 40 with Graves' hyperthyroidism that later progressed to Graves' ophthalmopathy. Sequencing was carried out using blood. CDR3 coding DNA: TGTGCCAGCAGCCAAGACAGGGTTAATGAAAAACTGTTTTTT. Encoded protein: CASSQDRVNEKLFF. Looking up the rest from reference TRBV7-9 and TRBJ1-4 gives the full variable domain: DTGVSQNPRHKITKRGQNVTFRCDPISEHNRLYWYRQTLGQGPEFLTYFQNEAQLEKSRLLSDRFSAERPKGSFSTLEIQRTEQGDSAMYLCASSQDRVNEKLFFGSGTQLSVL.